This TCR beta chain was retrieved from a study of T cells of healthy individuals. The CDR3 is 14 residues long. Germline lookup yields CDR1 SGHTA and CDR2 FQGTGA. Between the trimmed V and J ends, which lost 2 bases and 5 bases, there was a span of 11 bases. The sample holds many counts of this clonotype. One entry per CDR3 protein results from TCRdb running MiXCR on the 5' RACE reads. Here the sample spans nearly 100,000 distinct CDR3 sequences, around 17% being singletons. This chain uses TRBV7-3 with TRBJ2-3; weak D call: TRBD2 (6 bases). The clonotype comes from a human donor in good health. CDR3 in amino acids: CASSLSPGGDTQYF. Written as DNA, the CDR3 is TGTGCCAGCAGCTTATCGCCCGGGGGAGATACGCAGTATTTT.